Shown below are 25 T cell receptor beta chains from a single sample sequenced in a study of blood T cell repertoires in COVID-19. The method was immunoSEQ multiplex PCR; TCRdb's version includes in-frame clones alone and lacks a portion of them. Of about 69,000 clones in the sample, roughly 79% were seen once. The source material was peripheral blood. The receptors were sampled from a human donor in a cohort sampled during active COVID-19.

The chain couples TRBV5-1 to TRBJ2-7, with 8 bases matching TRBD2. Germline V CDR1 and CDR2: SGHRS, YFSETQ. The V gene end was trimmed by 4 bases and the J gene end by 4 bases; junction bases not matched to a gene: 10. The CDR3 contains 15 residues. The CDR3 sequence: CASSPGGANGYEQYF. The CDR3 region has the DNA TGCGCCAGCAGCCCGGGGGGGGCTAATGGGTACGAGCAGTACTTC. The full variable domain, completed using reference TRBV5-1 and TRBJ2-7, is KAGVTQTPRYLIKTRGQQVTLSCSPISGHRSVSWYQQTPGQGLQFLFEYFSETQRNKGNFPGRFSGRQFSNSRSEMNVSTLELGDSALYLCASSPGGANGYEQYFGPGTRLTVT.

CDR3 sequence reads: CAWSWTGGSKNIQYF. The DNA for the CDR3 is TGTGCCTGGAGTTGGACAGGGGGTTCCAAAAACATTCAGTACTTC. This chain connects TRBV30 to TRBJ2-4, with 10 bases matching TRBD1. The CDR3 is 15 residues long. The V gene's germline CDR1 is GTSNPN and CDR2 SVGIG (reference sequence). V gave up 2 bases and J gave up 2 bases; unmatched junction bases: 3.

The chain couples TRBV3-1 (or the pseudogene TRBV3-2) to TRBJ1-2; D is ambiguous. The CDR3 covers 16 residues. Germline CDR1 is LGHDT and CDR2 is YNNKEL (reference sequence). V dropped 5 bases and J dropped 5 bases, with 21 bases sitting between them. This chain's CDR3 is CASSSHVTNKAYGYTF. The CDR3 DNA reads TGTGCCAGCAGCTCCCATGTGACTAACAAGGCATATGGCTACACCTTC.

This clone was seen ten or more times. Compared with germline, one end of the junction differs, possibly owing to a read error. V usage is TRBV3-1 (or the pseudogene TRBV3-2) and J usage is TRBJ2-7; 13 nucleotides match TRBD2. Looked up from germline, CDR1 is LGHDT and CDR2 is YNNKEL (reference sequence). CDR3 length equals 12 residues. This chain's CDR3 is CASSQTSGGLKF. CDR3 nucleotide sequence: TGTGCCAGCAGCCAGACTAGCGGGGGGCTCAAATTC.

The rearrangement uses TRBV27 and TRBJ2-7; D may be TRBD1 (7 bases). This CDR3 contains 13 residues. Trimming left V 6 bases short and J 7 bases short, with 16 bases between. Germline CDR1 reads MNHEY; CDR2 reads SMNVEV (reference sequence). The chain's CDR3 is CASRLQGGMEQYF. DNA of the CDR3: TGTGCCAGCAGGCTGCAGGGGGGAATGGAGCAGTACTTC.

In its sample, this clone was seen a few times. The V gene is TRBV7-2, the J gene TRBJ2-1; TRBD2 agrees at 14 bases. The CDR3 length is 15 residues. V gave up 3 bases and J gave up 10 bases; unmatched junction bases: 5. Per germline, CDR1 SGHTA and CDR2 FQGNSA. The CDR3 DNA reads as TGTGCCAGCAGCTTGACTAGCGGGGGGGGCCGGGAGCAGTTCTTC. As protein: CASSLTSGGGREQFF.

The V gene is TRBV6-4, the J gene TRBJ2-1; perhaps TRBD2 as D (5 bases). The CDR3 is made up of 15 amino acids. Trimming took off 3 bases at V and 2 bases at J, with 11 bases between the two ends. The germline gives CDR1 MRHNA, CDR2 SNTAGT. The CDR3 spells CASSELSGTYNEQFF. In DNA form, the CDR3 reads TGTGCCAGCAGTGAATTAAGCGGTACCTACAATGAGCAGTTCTTC.

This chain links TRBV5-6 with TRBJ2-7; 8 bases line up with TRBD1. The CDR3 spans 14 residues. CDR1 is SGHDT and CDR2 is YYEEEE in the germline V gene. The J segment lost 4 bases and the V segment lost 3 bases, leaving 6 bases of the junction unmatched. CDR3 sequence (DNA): TGTGCCAGCAGCTCCTTCGGACAGGGATACGAGCAGTACTTC. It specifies CASSSFGQGYEQYF.

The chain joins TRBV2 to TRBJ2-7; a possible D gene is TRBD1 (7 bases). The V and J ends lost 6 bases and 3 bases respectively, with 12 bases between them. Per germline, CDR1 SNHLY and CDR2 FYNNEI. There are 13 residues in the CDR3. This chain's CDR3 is CASRQGEDYEQYF. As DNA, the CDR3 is TGTGCCAGCAGGCAGGGGGAGGACTACGAGCAGTACTTC. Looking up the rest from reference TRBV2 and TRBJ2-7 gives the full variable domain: EPEVTQTPSHQVTQMGQEVILRCVPISNHLYFYWYRQILGQKVEFLVSFYNNEISEKSEIFDDQFSVERPDGSNFTLKIRSTKLEDSAMYFCASRQGEDYEQYFGPGTRLTVT.

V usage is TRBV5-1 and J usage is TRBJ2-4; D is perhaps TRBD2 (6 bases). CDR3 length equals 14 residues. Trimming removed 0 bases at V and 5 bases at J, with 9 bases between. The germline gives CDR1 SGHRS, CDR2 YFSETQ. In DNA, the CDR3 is TGCGCCAGCAGCTTGGCGCCGGGGGAAAACATTCAGTACTTC. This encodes CASSLAPGENIQYF. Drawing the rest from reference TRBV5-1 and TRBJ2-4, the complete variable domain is KAGVTQTPRYLIKTRGQQVTLSCSPISGHRSVSWYQQTPGQGLQFLFEYFSETQRNKGNFPGRFSGRQFSNSRSEMNVSTLELGDSALYLCASSLAPGENIQYFGAGTRLSVL.

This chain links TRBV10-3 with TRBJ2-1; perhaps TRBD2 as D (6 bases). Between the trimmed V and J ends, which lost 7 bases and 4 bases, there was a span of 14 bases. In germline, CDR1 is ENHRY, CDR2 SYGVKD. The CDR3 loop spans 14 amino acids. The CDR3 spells CAITGTSTYNEQFF. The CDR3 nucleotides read TGTGCCATCACCGGGACTTCTACTTACAATGAGCAGTTCTTC.

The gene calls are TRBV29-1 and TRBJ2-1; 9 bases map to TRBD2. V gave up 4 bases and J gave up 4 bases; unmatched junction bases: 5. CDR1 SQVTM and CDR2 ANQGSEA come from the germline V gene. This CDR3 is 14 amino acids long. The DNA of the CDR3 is TGCAGCGTTGCTATGGCGGGAGGGTACAATGAGCAGTTCTTC. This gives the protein CSVAMAGGYNEQFF.

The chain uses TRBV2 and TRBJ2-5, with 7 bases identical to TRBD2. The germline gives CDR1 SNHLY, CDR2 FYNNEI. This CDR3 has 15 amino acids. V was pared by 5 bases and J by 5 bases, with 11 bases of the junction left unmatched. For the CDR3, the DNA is TGTGCCAGCAGTATAAGCGGGGCAGCAGGGGAGACCCAGTACTTC. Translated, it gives CASSISGAAGETQYF. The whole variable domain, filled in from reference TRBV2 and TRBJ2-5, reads EPEVTQTPSHQVTQMGQEVILRCVPISNHLYFYWYRQILGQKVEFLVSFYNNEISEKSEIFDDQFSVERPDGSNFTLKIRSTKLEDSAMYFCASSISGAAGETQYFGPGTRLLVL.

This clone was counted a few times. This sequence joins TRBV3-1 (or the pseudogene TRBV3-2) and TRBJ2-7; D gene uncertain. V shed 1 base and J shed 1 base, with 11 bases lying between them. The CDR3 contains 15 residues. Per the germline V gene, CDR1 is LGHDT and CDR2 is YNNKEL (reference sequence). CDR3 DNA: TGTGCCAGCAGCCAAGGGCGGCAACCTTCCTACGAGCAGTACTTC. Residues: CASSQGRQPSYEQYF.

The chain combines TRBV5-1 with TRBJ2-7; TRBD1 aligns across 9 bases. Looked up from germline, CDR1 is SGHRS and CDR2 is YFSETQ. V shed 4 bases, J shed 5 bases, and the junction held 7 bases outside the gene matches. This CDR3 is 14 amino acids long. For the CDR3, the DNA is TGCGCCAGCAGCGCTATCACAGGGGGCGACGAGCAGTACTTC. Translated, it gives CASSAITGGDEQYF.

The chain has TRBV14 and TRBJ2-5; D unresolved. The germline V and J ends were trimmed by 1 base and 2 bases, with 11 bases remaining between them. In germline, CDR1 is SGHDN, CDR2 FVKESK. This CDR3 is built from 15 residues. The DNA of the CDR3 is TGTGCCAGCAGCCAAGTGGGCCGCACACAAGAGACCCAGTACTTC. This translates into CASSQVGRTQETQYF.

This CDR3 is CASSNPPGNEQYF. The DNA of the CDR3 is TGTGCCAGCAGTAACCCTCCAGGGAACGAGCAGTACTTC. The chain is built from TRBV25-1 and TRBJ2-7, with a possible D match to TRBD1 (5 bases). V lost 5 bases and J lost 5, with 13 bases in between. The CDR3 loop spans 13 amino acids. Germline lookup yields CDR1 MGHDK and CDR2 SYGVNS.

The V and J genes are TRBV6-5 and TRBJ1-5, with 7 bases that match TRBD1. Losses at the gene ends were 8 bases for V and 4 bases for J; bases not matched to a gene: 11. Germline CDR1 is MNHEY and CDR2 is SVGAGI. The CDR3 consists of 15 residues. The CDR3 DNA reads TGTGCCAGCGAAGTTCAGACAGGGACTAATCAGCCCCAGCATTTT. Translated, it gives CASEVQTGTNQPQHF.

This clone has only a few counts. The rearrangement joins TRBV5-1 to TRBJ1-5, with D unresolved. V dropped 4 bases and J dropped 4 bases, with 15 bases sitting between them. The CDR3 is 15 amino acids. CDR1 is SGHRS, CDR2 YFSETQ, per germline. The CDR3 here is CASSPIPGSNQPQHF. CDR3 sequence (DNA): TGCGCCAGCAGCCCGATCCCGGGATCAAATCAGCCCCAGCATTTT.

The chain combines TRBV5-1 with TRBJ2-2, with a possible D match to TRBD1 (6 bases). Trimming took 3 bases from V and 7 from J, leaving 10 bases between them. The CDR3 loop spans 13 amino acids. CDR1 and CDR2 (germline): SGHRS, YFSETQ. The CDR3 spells CASSSGVSGELFF. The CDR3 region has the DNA TGCGCCAGCAGCTCAGGGGTTAGCGGGGAGCTGTTTTTT.

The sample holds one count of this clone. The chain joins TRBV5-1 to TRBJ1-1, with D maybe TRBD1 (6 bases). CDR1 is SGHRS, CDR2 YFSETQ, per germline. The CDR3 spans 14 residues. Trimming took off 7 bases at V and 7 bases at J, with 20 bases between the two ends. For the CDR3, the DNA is TGCGCCAGCTCCAACCGCGGGCCAGGGGATGAAGCTTTCTTT. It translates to CASSNRGPGDEAFF.

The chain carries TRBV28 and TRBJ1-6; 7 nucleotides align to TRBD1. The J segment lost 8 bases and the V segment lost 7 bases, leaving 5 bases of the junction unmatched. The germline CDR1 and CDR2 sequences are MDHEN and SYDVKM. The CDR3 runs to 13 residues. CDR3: CASKTGAHSPLHF. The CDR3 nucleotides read TGTGCCAGCAAAACAGGGGCCCATTCACCCCTCCACTTT.

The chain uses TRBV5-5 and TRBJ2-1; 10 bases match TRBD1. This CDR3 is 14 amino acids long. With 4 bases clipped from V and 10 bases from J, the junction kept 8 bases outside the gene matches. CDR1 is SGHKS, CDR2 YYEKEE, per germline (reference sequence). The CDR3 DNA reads TGTGCCAGCAGCCTGACAGGGGGCGTTTGGGAGCAGTTCTTC. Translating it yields CASSLTGGVWEQFF.

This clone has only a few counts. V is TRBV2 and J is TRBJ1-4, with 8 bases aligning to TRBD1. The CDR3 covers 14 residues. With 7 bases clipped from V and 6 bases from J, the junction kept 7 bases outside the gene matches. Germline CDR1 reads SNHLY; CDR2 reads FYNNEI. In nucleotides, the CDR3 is TGTGCCAGCATAAGACAGGGGATGGATGAAAAACTGTTTTTT. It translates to CASIRQGMDEKLFF.

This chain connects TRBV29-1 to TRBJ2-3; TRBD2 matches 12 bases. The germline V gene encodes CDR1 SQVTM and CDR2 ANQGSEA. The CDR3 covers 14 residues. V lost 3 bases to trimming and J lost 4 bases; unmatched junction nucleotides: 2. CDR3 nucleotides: TGCAGCGTTGATACTAGCGGGGGGCCAGATACGCAGTATTTT. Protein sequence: CSVDTSGGPDTQYF.